One T cell receptor beta chain is described in this entry. It has no known antigen specificity. It has no much larger one-base neighbor in the sample; base qualities were not kept. This specimen comes from a study of blood T cells in healthy people across ages (dated by TCRdb to the mid-2010s). General notes on the study: In model experiments, roughly one uniquely barcoded TCR beta cDNA molecule per two T cells was captured by template switching. Using deep sequencing normalized with unique cDNA molecular identifiers, the study measured how TCR beta repertoire diversity changes with age. The donors were split into four age groups: young (average about 16 years), middle-aged (roughly 39), aged (more than 60) and long-lived (roughly 86). To avoid experimental bias, donors of different ages were distributed randomly across sequencing lanes. Using the same blood draw, the study looked at two additional independent replicas of 1 million unique cDNA reads for two donors, one aged 18 to 30 and the other aged 80 or older. The research as a whole found: Conclusive comparison of naive and antigen-experienced compartments was prevented by the profiling of bulk unsorted PBMCs. Donor CMV infection status was unknown, potentially confounding age-related changes in expanded clonotypes. Estimates of total diversity based on one million sequenced T cells were regarded as lower bounds and as underestimates. Compared with the aged group, more naive CD4+ T cells, fewer expanded clones and increased TCR diversity were shown by the long-lived group, suggesting age selection. As age increased, observed TCR beta diversity per million T cells dropped in a roughly linear way, and a significant reduction was already evident by age 40. There was a strong correlation between observed TCR beta diversity and the percentage of naive T cells measured by flow cytometry.

Systemically healthy Caucasian individuals from Russia, 35 to 50 in total and aged about 6 to 95 years, were included as donors. Each donor gave ten milliliters of peripheral blood, collected into EDTA-treated Vacutainer tubes. Ficoll-Paque density-gradient centrifugation was used to isolate PBMCs, with at least 6 million obtained per sample. Trizol reagent was used to extract total RNA from PBMCs, with at least 5.5 micrograms per sample. For every donor, an aliquot of PBMCs went through flow cytometry to measure the percentages of naive CD45RAhigh/CD27high T cells. The protocol used for the library was 5' RACE. The sample was run on an Illumina HiSeq 2500. The second PCR ran for roughly 6 to 11 cycles and used a J-beta primer mix along with a sample-barcoded 5' primer. Each TCR beta cDNA molecule received a unique molecular identifier from a template-switch 5' adaptor carrying 12 random nucleotides. Each sample yielded at least 2.5 million CDR3-containing paired-end reads. All of the RNA was converted into first-strand cDNA using the Mint cDNA synthesis kit, with a TRBC-specific oligonucleotide serving as the primer. After uracil-DNA glycosylase treatment, a first 18-cycle PCR used universal primers M1SS and BC2_uni_R on all cDNA. The authors' pipeline ran thus. For normalization, 1 million high-quality reads, each with a distinct molecular identifier, were randomly selected from each sample. Instead of being binned into consensus sequences, reads that shared molecular identifiers were thrown out. MiTCR, with a Q25 quality threshold and the strictest error-elimination algorithm, was used for CDR3 identification, clonotype clustering and error correction. A nonparametric unseen species model with Euler transformation was used to estimate lower-bound total TCR beta diversity. TCRdb reprocessed the public reads (quality trimming at Q25 with fastp, clone calling with MiXCR) and kept in-frame beta chains. Every entry covers one CDR3 protein and lists the most common genes and DNA from its rows. These V and J calls are TCRdb output, not the study's own analysis. The sample table records about 1.8 million distinct CDR3 sequences; around half of these occur just once. The top ten hold over 2% of the sample.

CDR1 and CDR2 were assigned from the germline V gene as KGHDR and SFDVKD. V gives up 3 bases and J gives up 0 bases, and the segment between their germline ends measures 9 bases. There are 15 amino acids in the CDR3, from cysteine to phenylalanine inclusive. Only the CDR3 DNA is retained, 45 bases long and in frame from the first base. The rearranged segments are TRBV24-1 and TRBJ2-3, and possibly TRBD1, on 6 matching bases. This sequence was found in a woman between 40 and 50 years old in good health. Sequences were obtained from blood. The DNA reads as follows: TGTGCCACCAGTGATGGGCAGGGGAGCACAGATACGCAGTATTTT. Its translation is CATSDGQGSTDTQYF.